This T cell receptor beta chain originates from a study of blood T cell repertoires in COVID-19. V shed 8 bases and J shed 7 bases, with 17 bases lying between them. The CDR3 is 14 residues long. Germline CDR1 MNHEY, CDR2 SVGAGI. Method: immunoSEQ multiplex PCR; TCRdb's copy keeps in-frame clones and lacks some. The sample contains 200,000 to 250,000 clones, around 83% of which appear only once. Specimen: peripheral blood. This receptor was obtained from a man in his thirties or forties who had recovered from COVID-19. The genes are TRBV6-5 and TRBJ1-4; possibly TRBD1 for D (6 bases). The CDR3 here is CASVVGFRGEKLFF. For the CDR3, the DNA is TGTGCCAGCGTGGTGGGGTTCAGGGGTGAAAAACTGTTTTTT.